One and the same sample provided the 18 T cell receptor beta chains below, sequenced in a study of cytomegalovirus exposure and HLA in healthy donors. PCR amplification relied on 60 Vbeta primers (plus 13 Jbeta primers). The data were produced by immunoSEQ multiplex PCR, yet TCRdb's version contains in-frame clones alone and is incomplete. The sample lists hundreds of thousands of clones, over 85% seen once, with 2% to 3% in the top ten. The sample was PBMCs. All receptors come from a woman aged 18-29 years in good health and CMV-seronegative.

This clone was observed once. The rearrangement joins TRBV29-1 to TRBJ1-4; D unclear. This CDR3 contains 12 residues. Per germline, CDR1 SQVTM and CDR2 ANQGSEA. The germline V and J ends were trimmed by 6 bases and 6 bases, with 11 bases remaining between them. CDR3 protein: CSVAARDEKLFF. CDR3 DNA: TGCAGCGTCGCCGCCCGGGATGAAAAACTGTTTTTT.

The chain recombines TRBV11-1 with TRBJ1-3, with unresolved D. V was trimmed by 7 bases and J by 2 bases, leaving 6 bases between them. The CDR3 length is 12 residues. CDR1 is SGHAT and CDR2 is FQDESV in the germline V gene (reference sequence). CDR3: CASKHTGNTIYF. As DNA, the CDR3 is TGTGCCAGCAAGCATACTGGAAACACCATATATTTT.

The gene calls are TRBV7-2 and TRBJ2-7, with a possible D match to TRBD2 (5 bases). The V gene lost 5 bases and the J gene lost 7 bases, with 12 bases spanning the gap. This CDR3 contains 12 residues. Per germline, CDR1 SGHTA and CDR2 FQGNSA. CDR3 sequence reads: CASSPPGVEQYF. The CDR3 DNA sequence: TGTGCCAGCAGCCCCCCCGGGGTAGAGCAGTACTTC.

The chain is built from TRBV5-1 and TRBJ2-1; maybe TRBD2 (6 bases). The CDR3 runs 15 residues. Trimming removed 5 bases at V and 10 bases at J, with 22 bases between. The germline CDR1 and CDR2 sequences are SGHRS and YFSETQ. The CDR3 loop is CASSLGGGLPYEQFF. The DNA of the CDR3 is TGCGCCAGCAGTCTGGGTGGGGGACTGCCCTACGAGCAGTTCTTC.

The rearrangement uses TRBV30 and TRBJ2-2; the D gene is possibly TRBD2 (5 bases). CDR3 length: 12 residues. V dropped 3 bases and J dropped 7 bases, with 9 bases sitting between them. Germline V gene sequence: CDR1 GTSNPN, CDR2 SVGIG (reference sequence). The DNA for the CDR3 is TGTGCCTGGAGCCTGGACTTCGGGGAGCTGTTTTTT. It encodes CAWSLDFGELFF.

Note on this clone: One end of the junction does not line up with germline, which may come from a read error. V gene TRBV7-7 combines with J gene TRBJ2-5; 10 nucleotides match TRBD1. Germline CDR1 SSHAT, CDR2 FNYEAQ (reference sequence). The CDR3 consists of 13 residues. The CDR3, as DNA: TGTGCTAGCAGCGCGGGACAGGGGGAGACCCAGTACTTC. Residues: CASSAGQGETQYF. Combining the CDR3 with reference TRBV7-7 and TRBJ2-5 gives the whole variable domain GAGVSQSPRYKVTKRGQDVTLRCDPISSHATLYWYQQALGQGPEFLTYFNYEAQPDKSGLPSDRFSAERPEGSISTLTIQRTEQRDSAMYRCASSAGQGETQYFGPGTRLLVL.

This clone was detected a few times. The chain combines TRBV6-5 with TRBJ2-7, with 9 nucleotides matching TRBD1. The V gene end was trimmed by 5 bases and the J gene end by 5 bases; junction bases not matched to a gene: 10. This CDR3 is built from 15 residues. CDR1 is MNHEY and CDR2 is SVGAGI in the germline V gene. The CDR3 here is CASSPRDRAGDEQYF. CDR3 DNA sequence: TGTGCCAGCAGTCCCCGGGACAGGGCGGGGGACGAGCAGTACTTC.

V usage is TRBV6-1 and J usage is TRBJ2-3; 8 bases are shared with TRBD2. V was clipped by 10 bases and J by 0 bases; unmatched bases: 9. The CDR3 has 15 amino acids. The germline CDR1 and CDR2 sequences are MNHNS and SASEGT. CDR3 amino acids: CAIPREGPSTDTQYF. In DNA form, the CDR3 reads TGTGCCATACCTCGGGAGGGCCCGAGCACAGATACGCAGTATTTT.

V is TRBV25-1 and J is TRBJ1-2, with a possible D match to TRBD1 (6 bases). Trimming shortened V by 1 base and J by 7 bases, and 13 bases separated the two germline ends. This CDR3 is 14 amino acids long. Germline assignment: CDR1 MGHDK and CDR2 SYGVNS. CDR3: CASSEFLGAPGYTF. CDR3 DNA: TGTGCCAGCAGTGAATTTCTGGGGGCGCCTGGCTACACCTTC.

J is TRBJ2-7 and V is TRBV6-5; 10 positions match TRBD1. The V and J ends lost 7 bases and 6 bases, in that order; junction bases with no gene match: 6. The CDR3 is made up of 13 amino acids. CDR1 is MNHEY, CDR2 SVGAGI, per germline. The CDR3 reads CASTGTGDREQYF. As DNA, the CDR3 is TGTGCCAGCACCGGGACAGGGGACCGCGAGCAGTACTTC.

The table lists this clone with a few counts. The chain carries TRBV2 and TRBJ2-1; perhaps TRBD1 as D (5 bases). Trimming stripped 5 bases from V and 12 bases from J, with 11 bases between. This CDR3 is built from 11 residues. The V gene's germline CDR1 is SNHLY and CDR2 FYNNEI. CDR3 DNA: TGTGCCAGCAGTACAGGTTCATGGCAGTTCTTC. It translates to CASSTGSWQFF.

This sequence joins TRBV11-2 and TRBJ2-2; 11 bases are a match to TRBD2. The CDR3 runs 15 residues. Per the germline V gene, CDR1 is SGHAT and CDR2 is FQNNGV. V lost 5 bases to trimming and J lost 6 bases; unmatched junction nucleotides: 5. The CDR3 loop is CASSDIAGGPGELFF. The CDR3 nucleotides are TGTGCCAGCAGCGATATAGCGGGGGGGCCCGGGGAGCTGTTTTTT.

The rearrangement links TRBV25-1 to TRBJ1-2; D unclear. CDR1 and CDR2 from the germline V gene are MGHDK and SYGVNS. V was trimmed by 1 base and J by 6 bases, leaving 12 bases between them. The CDR3 has 14 amino acids. The CDR3 sequence: CASSESTALNGYTF. CDR3 nucleotides: TGTGCCAGCAGTGAATCCACAGCCCTTAATGGCTACACCTTC.

The rearrangement joins TRBV10-3 to TRBJ2-7; the D gene is possibly TRBD1 (6 bases). Germline assignment: CDR1 ENHRY and CDR2 SYGVKD. Trimming cost V 4 bases and J 3 bases, with 13 bases left between them. The CDR3 runs 14 residues. The CDR3 nucleotides read TGTGCCATCAGTGGGGCCGGACAGTTCTACGAGCAGTACTTC. It specifies CAISGAGQFYEQYF.

The V and J genes are TRBV5-4 and TRBJ2-7; 7 bases line up with TRBD1. The V segment lost 4 bases and the J segment 5 bases; nucleotides outside the gene matches: 12. CDR1 SGHNT and CDR2 YYREEE come from the germline V gene (reference sequence). CDR3 size: 15 residues. The chain's CDR3 is CASSPQRQRGHEQYF. The CDR3 region has the DNA TGTGCCAGCAGCCCCCAAAGACAGAGGGGGCACGAGCAGTACTTC.

V and J are TRBV30 and TRBJ2-5, with TRBD2 identical over 8 bases. V was pared by 5 bases and J by 5 bases, with 10 bases of the junction left unmatched. CDR1 and CDR2 (germline): GTSNPN, SVGIG (reference sequence). The CDR3 totals 14 residues. CDR3 in amino acids: CAWGFGGGSETQYF. The CDR3, as DNA: TGTGCCTGGGGGTTCGGGGGGGGATCCGAGACCCAGTACTTC.

The rearrangement uses TRBV2 and TRBJ1-5; no definite D call. Germline V gene data show CDR1 as SNHLY and CDR2 as FYNNEI. V lost 6 bases, J lost 2 bases, and 8 bases lay in between. CDR3 size: 13 residues. The CDR3 here is CASSPEGNQPQHF. The CDR3 DNA is TGTGCCAGCAGCCCCGAGGGCAATCAGCCCCAGCATTTT.

The chain employs TRBV19 and TRBJ2-7; 7 nucleotides match TRBD2. Germline CDR1 is LNHDA and CDR2 is SQIVND (reference sequence). Trimming cost V 5 bases and J 2 bases; bases outside gene matches: 9. The CDR3 has 15 residues. The CDR3 region has the DNA TGTGCCAGTAGTGCCGCTAGCGGAACCACCTACGAGCAGTACTTC. Translation: CASSAASGTTYEQYF.